Included here is one TCR beta chain sequence, with context. Its specificity is not known. The sample is drawn from a study of tumour-infiltrating T cells in Burkitt lymphoma. Overall study context: Patients covered every epidemiological subtype of Burkitt lymphoma. Productive clonality predicted overall and progression-free survival.

Clones were sequenced by immunoSEQ multiplex PCR, and TCRdb holds only the in-frame ones, with some missing. This sample has a few hundred clones, with 35% to 55% found just once. Germline values: CDR1 MNHEY, CDR2 SMNVEV (reference sequence). The length of the CDR3 is 15 residues. V was shortened by 3 bases and J by 1 base, with 12 bases between the two germline ends. The study, taken as a whole, reports: Many Burkitt lymphoma patients shared several public clonotypes.

The clonotype originates from a human donor with Burkitt lymphoma. What was sequenced was tumor tissue. J is TRBJ1-2 and V is TRBV27, with TRBD1 as a possible D gene (6 bases). The CDR3 spells CASSLSGGGNYGYTF. The CDR3 coding sequence is TGTGCCAGCAGTTTGTCCGGGGGCGGTAACTATGGCTACACCTTC.